The 16 T cell receptor beta chains in this list originate from one sample, sequenced in a study of T cell responses to AZD1222 COVID-19 vaccine. Using immunoSEQ multiplex PCR, the repertoire was profiled, and TCRdb retains in-frame clones only, with some absent. The repertoire consists of about 93,000 clones, with 80% to 90% occurring once and the leading ten covering roughly 2.7%. Sample: peripheral blood, taken 28 days after the second AZD1222 dose. Receptors originate from an adult who received the AZD1222 COVID-19 vaccine.

Comment on this clone: Germline and junction disagree at one end, which may indicate a read error. The chain employs TRBV30 and TRBJ2-2, with D perhaps matching TRBD2 (5 bases). This CDR3 has 16 amino acids. Germline CDR1 reads GTSNPN; CDR2 reads SVGIG (reference sequence). The DNA for the CDR3 is TGTGCCCGGAGCGACTATCGCCGGGGTTACGCCGGGGAGCTGTTTTTT. Translating gives CARSDYRRGYAGELFF.

The chain employs TRBV5-1 and TRBJ2-5, with TRBD2 matching over 14 bases. The CDR3 has 16 amino acids. The V gene's germline CDR1 is SGHRS and CDR2 YFSETQ. V shed 6 bases and J 5 bases; nucleotides not matched to a gene: 9. The CDR3 region has the DNA TGCGCCAGCACAGGACTAGCGGGAGGAGGCAGTGAGACCCAGTACTTC. Translation gives CASTGLAGGGSETQYF.

About this clone: Other DNA sequences in this sample translate to the same CDR3. The chain links TRBV12-3 or TRBV12-4 to TRBJ1-1, with a weak D call TRBD1 (5 bases). V was clipped by 2 bases and J by 3 bases, with 7 bases between them. The CDR3 runs to 13 residues. The CDR3 region is CASSLLRDTEAFF. CDR3 DNA sequence: TGTGCCAGCAGTTTACTCAGGGACACTGAAGCTTTCTTT.

The chain uses TRBV19 and TRBJ1-1; 8 bases are a match to TRBD1. The junction had 6 bases not matched to a gene; V was cut back by 9 bases and J by 6 bases. CDR1 and CDR2 from the germline V gene are LNHDA and SQIVND (reference sequence). CDR3 length: 12 residues. As DNA, the CDR3 is TGTGCCAGCCAGACAGGGGATTCTGAAGCTTTCTTT. This encodes CASQTGDSEAFF.

The count of this clone is one. The J gene is TRBJ1-2, the V gene TRBV3-1 (or the pseudogene TRBV3-2); D might be TRBD1 (5 bases). Germline V gene data show CDR1 as LGHDT and CDR2 as YNNKEL (reference sequence). This CDR3 comprises 17 residues. With 4 bases removed from V and 4 bases from J, the gap between germline ends came to 22 bases. CDR3 region: CASSPRSGQANFYGYTF. The DNA of the CDR3 is TGTGCCAGCAGCCCGAGATCGGGGCAGGCGAACTTCTATGGCTACACCTTC.

This clone came up many times. The same CDR3 is also encoded by other DNA sequences in this sample. The J gene is TRBJ1-6, the V gene TRBV5-6, with no clear D. Trimming removed 3 bases at V and 5 bases at J, with 9 bases between. Germline lookup yields CDR1 SGHDT and CDR2 YYEEEE. The CDR3 contains 14 residues. The CDR3 loop is CASSSWTHNSPLHF. The CDR3 DNA follows: TGTGCCAGCAGCTCCTGGACGCATAATTCACCCCTCCACTTT.

The chain has TRBV6-6 and TRBJ1-6; D not resolved. Germline V gives CDR1 MNHNY, CDR2 SVGAGI (reference sequence). Trimming shortened V by 6 bases and J by 0 bases, and 6 bases separated the two germline ends. The CDR3 spans 14 residues. CDR3 loop: CASSQSSYNSPLHF. The CDR3 DNA follows: TGTGCCAGCAGCCAGAGCTCCTATAATTCACCCCTCCACTTT.

This chain connects TRBV27 to TRBJ1-2; TRBD1 is a possible D gene (5 bases). V was trimmed by 6 bases and J by 6 bases, leaving 14 bases between them. The CDR3 runs 13 residues. Germline CDR1 MNHEY, CDR2 SMNVEV (reference sequence). The CDR3 bases are TGTGCCAGCAGCCGCAGGGTCTTGGATGGCTACACCTTC. It encodes CASSRRVLDGYTF.

This clone was observed a single time. V gene TRBV18 combines with J gene TRBJ1-3; TRBD1 matches at 9 bases. J lost 2 bases, V lost 4 bases, and 3 bases had no gene match. This CDR3 has 15 residues. CDR1 and CDR2 (germline): KGHSH, LQKENI. The CDR3: CASSLGQGTGNTIYF. As DNA, the CDR3 is TGTGCCAGCTCACTCGGACAGGGGACTGGAAACACCATATATTTT.

The chain couples TRBV24-1 to TRBJ2-2; TRBD1 might be the D (6 bases). V was clipped by 7 bases and J by 5 bases, with 16 bases between them. This CDR3 spans 15 amino acids. CDR1 KGHDR and CDR2 SFDVKD come from the germline V gene. CDR3 sequence: CATRRRTVGTGELFF. The CDR3 coding sequence is TGTGCCACCAGGAGAAGGACAGTGGGGACCGGGGAGCTGTTTTTT.

The V call is TRBV2, the J call TRBJ2-1, with D perhaps TRBD2 (5 bases). CDR3 length: 12 amino acids. CDR1 and CDR2 (germline): SNHLY, FYNNEI. Deletions cut 4 bases from V and 8 bases from J, with 9 bases between. CDR3 sequence reads: CASSGNGDEQFF. The DNA of the CDR3 is TGTGCCAGCAGTGGGAACGGGGATGAGCAGTTCTTC.

The rearrangement joins TRBV7-3 to TRBJ2-2; D gene uncertain. V dropped 4 bases and J dropped 0 bases, with 0 bases sitting between them. CDR3 length: 12 amino acids. Germline loops: CDR1 SGHTA, CDR2 FQGTGA. The CDR3 DNA sequence: TGTGCCAGCAGCTCGAACACCGGGGAGCTGTTTTTT. Translating it yields CASSSNTGELFF.

The chain is built from TRBV9 and TRBJ2-3, with unresolved D. The germline V gene has CDR1 SGDLS and CDR2 YYNGEE. The CDR3 sequence is 16 residues long. V lost 0 bases, J lost 4 bases, and 15 bases lay in between. The CDR3 DNA sequence: TGTGCCAGCAGCGTAGGGATGACGGGTACGTCAGATACGCAGTATTTT. Its translation: CASSVGMTGTSDTQYF.

The V and J genes are TRBV27 and TRBJ1-5; the D is unclear. The ends were cut back, 3 bases at V and 10 bases at J, with 13 bases in the middle. This CDR3 is built from 13 residues. Germline loops: CDR1 MNHEY, CDR2 SMNVEV (reference sequence). CDR3: CASSLAGGSPQHF. The DNA of the CDR3 is TGTGCCAGCAGTTTGGCAGGTGGGTCCCCCCAGCATTTT.

The CDR3 region is CASSRDNNQPQHF. CDR3 DNA: TGTGCCAGCAGCCGGGACAACAATCAGCCCCAGCATTTT. The chain has TRBV14 and TRBJ1-5; tentative D call: TRBD1 (6 bases). V was cut by 4 bases and J by 3 bases, with 7 bases left in between. CDR3 length: 13 residues. Per the germline V gene, CDR1 is SGHDN and CDR2 is FVKESK. The full variable domain, in which reference TRBV14 and TRBJ1-5 provide the parts outside the CDR3, is EAGVTQFPSHSVIEKGQTVTLRCDPISGHDNLYWYRRVMGKEIKFLLHFVKESKQDESGMPNNRFLAERTGGTYSTLKVQPAELEDSGVYFCASSRDNNQPQHFGDGTRLSIL.

The chain recombines TRBV2 with TRBJ2-5, with D tentatively TRBD1 (6 bases). Germline CDR1 reads SNHLY; CDR2 reads FYNNEI. This CDR3 is 15 amino acids long. V was pared by 1 base and J by 1 base, with 10 bases between. The CDR3 here is CASSEGLGGQETQYF. CDR3 DNA sequence: TGTGCCAGCAGTGAAGGGTTAGGGGGCCAAGAGACCCAGTACTTC.